The T cell receptor (beta chain) described here comes from a study of cytomegalovirus exposure and HLA in healthy donors. Study conclusions and caveats: Generally TCR sequences proved uncommon, though certain public TCRs appeared in numerous donors.

The primer mix had 60 Vbeta and 13 Jbeta primers. Here immunoSEQ multiplex PCR was the method, and the copy in TCRdb shows in-frame clones only, minus some. The sample holds approximately 120,000 clones, 74% seen once. The V gene lost 1 base and the J gene lost 10 bases, with 17 bases spanning the gap. The CDR3 runs to 15 residues. The germline CDR1 and CDR2 sequences are MDHEN and SYDVKM. This clone was picked up a small number of times. Its antigen is unidentified. This chain uses TRBV28 with TRBJ2-1; possible D gene TRBD1, 6 bases. The clonotype comes from a man between 35 and 55 years old in good health and CMV-seropositive. What was sequenced was PBMCs. The CDR3 DNA is TGTGCCAGCAGTTTATCGGGAACAGGGCCGGGGGAGCAGTTCTTC. This sequence encodes CASSLSGTGPGEQFF.